This entry is about one TCR beta chain. Its antigen is unknown. The sample is drawn from a study of cytomegalovirus exposure and HLA in healthy donors. Whole-study results and caveats: Both high specificity and high sensitivity reportedly marked the classifier's diagnosis of cytomegalovirus status.

13 Jbeta primers and 60 Vbeta primers were used for the PCR. TCRdb's table, derived via immunoSEQ multiplex PCR, lists solely in-frame clones and lacks some. The table records under 200,000 clones, roughly 80% of them present only once. The CDR3 runs to 14 residues. V shed 1 base and J shed 2 bases, with 7 bases lying between them. Germline V lookup: CDR1 LNHNV, CDR2 YYDKDF (reference sequence). The sample consisted of PBMCs. The clonotype comes from a man in his forties in good health and CMV-seronegative. The genes are TRBV15 and TRBJ2-3; D is perhaps TRBD2 (5 bases). CDR3 loop: CATSRAGITDTQYF. The DNA of the CDR3 is TGTGCCACCAGCAGAGCGGGAATCACAGATACGCAGTATTTT.